This T cell receptor (beta chain) derives from a study of tumor-infiltrating lymphocytes in primary liver carcinoma. Blood RNA was derived from unsorted whole blood, and germline DNA was extracted too. V lost 7 bases and J lost 5, with 21 bases in between. CDR3 size: 14 residues. CDR1 and CDR2 (germline): SQVTM, ANQGSEA. Points on this clonotype: What it binds is unknown.

From around 500 ng of total RNA, TCR beta-specific cDNA was reverse-transcribed using a constant-region primer. Generation of the TCR beta libraries relied on three nested multiplex PCR rounds using slightly modified ARM-PCR. Two initial PCR rounds of 10 to 11 cycles each paired TRBV1-TRBV30 forward primers with a C-beta reverse primer. TCRdb ran MiXCR on the multiplex PCR reads and lists one entry per CDR3 protein. The sample has approximately 320,000 distinct CDR3 sequences; 58% are singletons. Study observations and caveats: The study used bulk unsorted samples and so did not compare CD4+ and CD8+ repertoires.

Material for sequencing was peripheral blood. The chain has TRBV29-1 and TRBJ2-7, with D tentatively TRBD1 or TRBD2 (5 bases each). This clonotype originated in a woman in her twenties or thirties with primary liver carcinoma and hepatitis B virus infection. CDR3 in DNA: TGCAGCGACGGGACCCAAGCCACCGCCCACGAGCAGTACTTC. Encoded protein: CSDGTQATAHEQYF.